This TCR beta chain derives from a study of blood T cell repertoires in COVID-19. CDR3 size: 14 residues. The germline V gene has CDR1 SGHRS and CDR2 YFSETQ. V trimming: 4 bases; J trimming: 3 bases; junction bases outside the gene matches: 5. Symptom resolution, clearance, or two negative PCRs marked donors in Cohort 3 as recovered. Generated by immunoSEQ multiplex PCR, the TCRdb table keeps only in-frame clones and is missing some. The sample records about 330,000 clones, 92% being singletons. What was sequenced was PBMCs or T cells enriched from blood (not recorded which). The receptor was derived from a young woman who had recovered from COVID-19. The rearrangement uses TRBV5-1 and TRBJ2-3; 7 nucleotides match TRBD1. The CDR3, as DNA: TGCGCCAGCAGCGGATACAGGGGAACAGATACGCAGTATTTT. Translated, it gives CASSGYRGTDTQYF.